This paragraph reports one T cell receptor (beta chain). Its antigen is currently unknown. One entry per CDR3 protein, called by TCRdb with MiXCR from the reads. The sample carries some 350,000 distinct CDR3 sequences, roughly a third recorded once. This entry is derived from a study of T cell repertoires in cytomegalovirus infection. Study information: Well-studied HLA-B-restricted epitopes and recently identified HLA-C-restricted epitopes of CMV were both used in the study. Both a matching HLA type and CMV infection were indicated by public TCR beta signatures.

The CDR3 runs 16 residues. J lost 0 bases, V lost 5 bases, and 8 bases had no gene match. The germline CDR1 and CDR2 sequences are LNHDA and SQIVND (reference sequence). Study results and limitations: The ex vivo response was dominated by HLA-C-restricted CMV-specific TCR beta clonotypes. The cumulative frequency of public TCR beta families distinguished individuals who carried CMV together with the relevant HLA.

The chain is built from TRBV19 and TRBJ2-5, with TRBD2 matching over 8 bases. The source material was cultured PBMCs, sampled from culture after CMV antigen stimulation. The clonotype originates from a human donor in good health (CMV status not recorded). Some clones in this sample may be carry-over from other donors' samples. The CDR3 loop is CASSAGLAENQETQYF. Here the CDR3 DNA reads TGTGCCAGTAGTGCCGGACTAGCAGAGAACCAAGAGACCCAGTACTTC.